This T cell receptor beta chain was sequenced in a study of long-term antiretroviral therapy in people with HIV. The study, taken as a whole, reports: Pre-ART clonal expansions dominated every time point's repertoire. ART adherence, viral resistance and therapy changes went undocumented.

Details on this clone: As yet, its antigen is unknown.

The CDR3 is made up of 13 amino acids. The V gene end was trimmed by 7 bases and the J gene end by 7 bases; junction bases not matched to a gene: 3. The germline gives CDR1 MNHEY, CDR2 SMNVEV (reference sequence). immunoSEQ v3.0 was run at survey level. Libraries were prepared by immunoSEQ multiplex PCR; TCRdb keeps only in-frame clonotypes and omits some of them. Of tens of thousands of clones listed, 94% were seen once; the top ten hold about 2.6%. There was at least one pre-ART PBMC sample for each donor, plus at least two post-ART PBMC samples. Clinicians in the United States treated all participants with HIV.

The source was unsorted PBMCs, collected approximately 7.4 years after starting antiretroviral therapy. The chain couples TRBV27 to TRBJ1-6, with 8 bases that match TRBD1. The receptor was derived from a man aged 50 to 59 with HIV. CDR3 region: CASKYRGNSPLHF. CDR3 DNA sequence: TGTGCCAGCAAATACAGGGGGAATTCACCCCTCCACTTT.